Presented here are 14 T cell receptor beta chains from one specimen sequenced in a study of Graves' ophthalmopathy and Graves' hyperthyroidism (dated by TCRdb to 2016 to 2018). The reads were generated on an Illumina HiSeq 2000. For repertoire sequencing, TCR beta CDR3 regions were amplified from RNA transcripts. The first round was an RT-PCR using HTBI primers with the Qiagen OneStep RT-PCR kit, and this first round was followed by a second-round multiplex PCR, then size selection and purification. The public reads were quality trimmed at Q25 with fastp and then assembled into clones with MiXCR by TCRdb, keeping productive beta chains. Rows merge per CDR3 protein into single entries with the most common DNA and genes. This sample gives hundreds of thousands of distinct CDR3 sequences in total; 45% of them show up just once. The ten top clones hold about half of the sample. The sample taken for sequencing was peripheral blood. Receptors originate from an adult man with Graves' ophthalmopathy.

CDR3 nucleotides: TGTGCCAGCAGTCCAAGGCGGGGGGACACCGGGGAGCTGTTTTTT. It codes for CASSPRRGDTGELFF. This chain links TRBV2 with TRBJ2-2; 8 bases are a match to TRBD2. Per the germline V gene, CDR1 is SNHLY and CDR2 is FYNNEI. This CDR3 comprises 15 residues. Trimming removed 5 bases from V and 3 bases from J; junction bases left unmatched: 5.

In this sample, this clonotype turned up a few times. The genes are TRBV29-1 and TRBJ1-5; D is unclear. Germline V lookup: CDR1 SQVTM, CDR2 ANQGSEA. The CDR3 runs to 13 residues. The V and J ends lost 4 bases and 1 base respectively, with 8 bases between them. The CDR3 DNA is TGCAGCGTTGCTTATGAGAGCAATCAGCCCCAGCATTTT. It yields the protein CSVAYESNQPQHF. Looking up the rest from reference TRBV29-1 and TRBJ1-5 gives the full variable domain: SAVISQKPSRDICQRGTSLTIQCQVDSQVTMMFWYRQQPGQSLTLIATANQGSEATYESGFVIDKFPISRPNLTFSTLTVSNMSPEDSSIYLCSVAYESNQPQHFGDGTRLSIL.

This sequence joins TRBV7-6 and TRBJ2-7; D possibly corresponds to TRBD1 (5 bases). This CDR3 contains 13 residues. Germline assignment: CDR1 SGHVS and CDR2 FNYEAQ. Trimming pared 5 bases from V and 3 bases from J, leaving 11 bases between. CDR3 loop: CASSVERGYEQYF. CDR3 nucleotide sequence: TGTGCCAGCAGCGTTGAAAGGGGCTACGAGCAGTACTTC.

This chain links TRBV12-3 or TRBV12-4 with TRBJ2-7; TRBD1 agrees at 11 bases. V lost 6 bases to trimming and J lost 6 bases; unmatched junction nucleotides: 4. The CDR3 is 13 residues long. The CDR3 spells CASSGQGASEQYF. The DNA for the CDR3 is TGTGCCAGCAGCGGACAGGGGGCTTCCGAGCAGTACTTC.

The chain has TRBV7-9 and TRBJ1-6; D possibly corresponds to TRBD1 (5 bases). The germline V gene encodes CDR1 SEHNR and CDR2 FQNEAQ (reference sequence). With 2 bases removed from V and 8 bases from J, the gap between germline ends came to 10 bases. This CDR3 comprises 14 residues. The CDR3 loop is CASSLWRGDSPLHF. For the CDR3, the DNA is TGTGCCAGCAGCTTATGGCGGGGGGATTCACCCCTCCACTTT.

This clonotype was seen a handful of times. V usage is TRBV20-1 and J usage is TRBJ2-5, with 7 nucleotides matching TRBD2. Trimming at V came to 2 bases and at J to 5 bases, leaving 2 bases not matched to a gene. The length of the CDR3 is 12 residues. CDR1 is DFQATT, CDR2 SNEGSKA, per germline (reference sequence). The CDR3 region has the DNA TGCAGTGCTAGACTGGGGGGGGAGACCCAGTACTTC. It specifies CSARLGGETQYF.

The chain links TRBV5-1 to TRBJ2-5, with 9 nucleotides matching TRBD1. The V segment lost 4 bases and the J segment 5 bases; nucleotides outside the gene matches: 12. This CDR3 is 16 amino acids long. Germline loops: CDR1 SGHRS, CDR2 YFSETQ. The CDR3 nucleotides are TGCGCCAGCAGCCAATTCGGGACAGGGAACGGCGAGACCCAGTACTTC. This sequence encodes CASSQFGTGNGETQYF.

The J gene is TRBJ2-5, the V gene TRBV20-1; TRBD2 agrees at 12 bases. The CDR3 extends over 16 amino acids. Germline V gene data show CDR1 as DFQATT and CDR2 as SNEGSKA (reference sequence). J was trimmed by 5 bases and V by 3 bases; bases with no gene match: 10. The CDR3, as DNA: TGCAGTGCTAGCGGGGCTAGCGGGAGGGGGGAGGAGACCCAGTACTTC. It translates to CSASGASGRGEETQYF.

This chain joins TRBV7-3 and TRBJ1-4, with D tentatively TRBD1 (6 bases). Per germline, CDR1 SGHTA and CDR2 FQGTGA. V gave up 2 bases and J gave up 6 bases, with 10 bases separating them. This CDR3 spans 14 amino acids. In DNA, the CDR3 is TGTGCCAGCAGCTTATCAGGGGCTCATGAAAAACTGTTTTTT. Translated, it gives CASSLSGAHEKLFF.

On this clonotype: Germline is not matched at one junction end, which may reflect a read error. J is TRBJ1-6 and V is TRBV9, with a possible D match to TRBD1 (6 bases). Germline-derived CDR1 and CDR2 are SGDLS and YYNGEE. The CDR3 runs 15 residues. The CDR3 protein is CASSRAGTIDPPLHF. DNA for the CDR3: TGCGCCAGCAGCCGGGCCGGGACAATCGATCCACCCCTCCACTTT.

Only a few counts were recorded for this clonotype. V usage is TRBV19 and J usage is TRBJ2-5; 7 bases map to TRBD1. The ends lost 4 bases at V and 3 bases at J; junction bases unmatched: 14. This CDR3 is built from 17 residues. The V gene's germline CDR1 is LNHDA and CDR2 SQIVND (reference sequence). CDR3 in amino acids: CASSSRDRGGSEETQYF. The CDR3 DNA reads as TGTGCCAGTAGTAGCCGGGACAGAGGGGGATCCGAAGAGACCCAGTACTTC.

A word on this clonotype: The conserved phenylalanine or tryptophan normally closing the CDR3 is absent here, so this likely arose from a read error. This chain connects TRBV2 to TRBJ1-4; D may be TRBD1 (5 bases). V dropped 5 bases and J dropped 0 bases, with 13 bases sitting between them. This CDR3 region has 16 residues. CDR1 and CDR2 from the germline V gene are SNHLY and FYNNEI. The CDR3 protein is CASSPRDGTTNEKLFL. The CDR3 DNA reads TGTGCCAGCAGTCCTCGGGACGGGACAACTAATGAAAAACTGTTTCTT.

This CDR3 reads CASTKDRNTGELFF. The CDR3, as DNA: TGTGCCAGCACCAAGGACAGAAACACCGGGGAGCTGTTTTTT. This chain connects TRBV12-3 or TRBV12-4 to TRBJ2-2; D may be TRBD1 (6 bases). V lost 7 bases to trimming and J lost 2 bases, with 11 bases between them. CDR3 length: 14 amino acids.

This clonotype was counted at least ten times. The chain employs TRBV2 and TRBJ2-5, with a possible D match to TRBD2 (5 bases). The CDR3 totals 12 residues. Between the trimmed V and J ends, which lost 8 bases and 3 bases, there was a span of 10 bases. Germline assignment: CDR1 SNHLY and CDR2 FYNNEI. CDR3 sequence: CASGLLEETQYF. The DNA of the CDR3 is TGTGCCAGCGGACTTCTCGAAGAGACCCAGTACTTC.